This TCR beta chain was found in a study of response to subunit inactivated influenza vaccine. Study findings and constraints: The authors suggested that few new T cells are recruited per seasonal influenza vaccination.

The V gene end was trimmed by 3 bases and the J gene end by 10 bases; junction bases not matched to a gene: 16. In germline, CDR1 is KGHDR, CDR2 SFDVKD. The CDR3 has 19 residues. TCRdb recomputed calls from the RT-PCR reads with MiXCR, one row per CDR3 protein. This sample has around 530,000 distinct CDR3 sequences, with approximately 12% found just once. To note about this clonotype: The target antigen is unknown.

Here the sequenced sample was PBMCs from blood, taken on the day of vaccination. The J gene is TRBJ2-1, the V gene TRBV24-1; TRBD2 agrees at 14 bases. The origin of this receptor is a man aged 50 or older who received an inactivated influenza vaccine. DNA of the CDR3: TGTGCCACCAGTGATCCAACCGGGACTAGCGGGAGCCCCCGGAGGGAGCAGTTCTTC. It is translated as CATSDPTGTSGSPRREQFF.